This T cell receptor (beta chain) comes out of a study of Ad26.COV2.S vaccination and SARS-CoV-2 variants. Study information: Participant was drawn from the COV1001 Ad26.COV2.S trial arm. Administration of Ad26.COV2.S was intramuscular, either once or twice 56 days apart. General study findings and limits: Vaccine recipients surpassed placebo recipients in spike-specific TCR breadth. Measurement of non-spike TCR breadth gave similar results in vaccine and placebo recipients.

Here immunoSEQ multiplex PCR was the method, and the copy in TCRdb shows in-frame clones only, minus some. The data contain around 340,000 clones, around 89% of them singletons. CDR1 is SGHKS and CDR2 is YYEKEE in the germline V gene (reference sequence). The CDR3 has 15 amino acids. V was shortened by 6 bases and J by 2 bases, with 17 bases between the two germline ends. Details on this clone: Its cognate antigen is unknown.

The treatment was: around 19 received Ad26.COV2.S at low or high dose, single or two shots; roughly 5 received placebo; per-sample allocation not given. Specimens were obtained on day 63 following the first vaccine or placebo injection. This specimen was peripheral blood, taken in a trial of Ad26.COV2.S vaccine versus placebo. The TCR comes from a person between 18 and 59 years old who received the Ad26.COV2.S COVID-19 vaccine or a placebo. V is TRBV5-5 and J is TRBJ2-5, with a possible D match to TRBD1 (6 bases). Here the CDR3 reads CASNTNGQSQETQYF. The CDR3 DNA follows: TGTGCCAGCAATACGAATGGACAGTCTCAAGAGACCCAGTACTTC.